What follows are 32 T cell receptor beta chains derived from one specimen sequenced in a study of cytomegalovirus exposure and HLA in healthy donors. The study ran its PCR with 60 Vbeta and 13 Jbeta primers. Libraries were prepared by immunoSEQ multiplex PCR; TCRdb keeps only in-frame clonotypes and omits some of them. The table lists about 160,000 clones, roughly 79% of them singletons. The specimen sequenced was PBMCs. These receptors were taken from a young man in good health and CMV-seronegative.

This clone occurred a few times. The chain couples TRBV15 to TRBJ2-7; 11 bases match TRBD1. V was pared by 5 bases and J by 5 bases, with 5 bases of the junction left unmatched. Per germline, CDR1 LNHNV and CDR2 YYDKDF (reference sequence). This CDR3 comprises 14 residues. As DNA, the CDR3 is TGTGCCACCAGCGCCCGGGACAGGGGGGACGAGCAGTACTTC. As protein: CATSARDRGDEQYF.

The CDR3 region has the DNA TGCGCCAGCAGCTTCCAGCGGGGGGGCCTCGAGACCCAGTACTTC. Translated: CASSFQRGGLETQYF. The chain employs TRBV5-1 and TRBJ2-5, with 10 bases aligning to TRBD2. Germline V CDR1 and CDR2: SGHRS, YFSETQ. Losses at the gene ends were 2 bases for V and 5 bases for J; bases not matched to a gene: 6. CDR3 size: 15 residues.

The rearrangement joins TRBV7-3 to TRBJ2-5, with 12 bases fitting TRBD1. The V and J ends lost 2 bases and 4 bases, in that order; junction bases with no gene match: 5. The V gene's germline CDR1 is SGHTA and CDR2 FQGTGA. The CDR3 consists of 16 residues. The CDR3 DNA follows: TGTGCCAGCAGCTTATTTGGGACAGGGGGCTCAGAGACCCAGTACTTC. Protein sequence: CASSLFGTGGSETQYF.

The chain employs TRBV10-3 and TRBJ1-5; D might be TRBD1 (5 bases). The CDR3 has 16 residues. Germline V CDR1 and CDR2: ENHRY, SYGVKD. V lost 1 base and J 3 bases, leaving 13 bases between the germline ends. The chain's CDR3 is CAISEFGGGNNQPQHF. The DNA for the CDR3 is TGTGCCATCAGTGAGTTCGGGGGGGGGAACAATCAGCCCCAGCATTTT.

This chain connects TRBV7-8 to TRBJ2-2, with 9 bases aligning to TRBD1. CDR1 SGHVS and CDR2 FQNEAQ come from the germline V gene. V was pared by 6 bases and J by 4 bases, with 12 bases of the junction left unmatched. The CDR3 loop spans 17 amino acids. For the CDR3, the DNA is TGTGCCAGCAGTCTTACTTCCGGGACAGGGTTCACCGGGGAGCTGTTTTTT. It codes for CASSLTSGTGFTGELFF.

This chain links TRBV10-3 with TRBJ1-1; 7 positions agree with TRBD1. The CDR3 is 12 amino acids. The germline gives CDR1 ENHRY, CDR2 SYGVKD. V lost 9 bases and J lost 2; bases outside the gene matches: 3. The CDR3 spells CAIQGGNTEAFF. The CDR3, as DNA: TGTGCCATTCAGGGGGGCAACACTGAAGCTTTCTTT.

The gene calls are TRBV5-1 and TRBJ2-7, with D maybe TRBD1 (6 bases). CDR1 is SGHRS, CDR2 YFSETQ, per germline. V was shortened by 7 bases and J by 4 bases, with 21 bases between the two germline ends. The CDR3 has 15 residues. The DNA for the CDR3 is TGCGCCAGCCGCCAGGGGACGTTTGGGGGATACGAGCAGTACTTC. This codes for CASRQGTFGGYEQYF.

This chain connects TRBV27 to TRBJ1-5; TRBD1 aligns across 9 bases. The CDR3 covers 14 residues. Germline values: CDR1 MNHEY, CDR2 SMNVEV (reference sequence). J gave up 9 bases and V 6 bases, and 9 bases lay outside the gene matches. The CDR3 region has the DNA TGTGCCAGCAGCACAGGGGGCGAGTCCCGGCCCCAGCATTTT. It translates to CASSTGGESRPQHF.

This chain joins TRBV7-2 and TRBJ2-1; 8 bases match TRBD2. CDR1 and CDR2 from the germline V gene are SGHTA and FQGNSA. The CDR3 is 16 residues long. Unmatched junction bases numbered 10, after V lost 2 bases and J lost 7 bases. Here the CDR3 DNA reads TGTGCCAGCAGCTTAATTGACGGGGGGGGAGGTAATGAGCAGTTCTTC. This encodes CASSLIDGGGGNEQFF.

The chain recombines TRBV9 with TRBJ2-5, with 11 positions matching TRBD1. V shed 4 bases, J shed 4 bases, and the junction held 6 bases outside the gene matches. The CDR3 runs to 15 residues. The germline V gene encodes CDR1 SGDLS and CDR2 YYNGEE. The CDR3 sequence: CASSLRTGGRETQYF. The CDR3 DNA sequence: TGTGCCAGCAGCTTACGGACAGGGGGCAGAGAGACCCAGTACTTC.

Regarding this clone: The sample has other DNA sequences that encode this CDR3 too. The chain couples TRBV15 to TRBJ2-7; the match to TRBD1 covers 9 bases. Germline assignment: CDR1 LNHNV and CDR2 YYDKDF (reference sequence). The CDR3 extends over 15 amino acids. The junction had 2 bases not matched to a gene; V was cut back by 0 bases and J by 2 bases. CDR3 region: CATSRDRDRAYEQYF. The CDR3 coding sequence is TGTGCCACCAGCAGAGATAGGGACAGGGCCTACGAGCAGTACTTC.

The chain joins TRBV9 to TRBJ2-3; TRBD2 aligns across 13 bases. The length of the CDR3 is 16 residues. The junction had 6 bases not matched to a gene; V was cut back by 4 bases and J by 4 bases. The germline V gene has CDR1 SGDLS and CDR2 YYNGEE. The CDR3 bases are TGTGCCAGCAGCATGGGACTAGCGGGATTCCCAGATACGCAGTATTTT. It encodes CASSMGLAGFPDTQYF.

The genes are TRBV7-2 and TRBJ1-2, with D possibly being TRBD1 (5 bases). The V end was cut by 4 bases, the J end by 4 bases, with 13 bases between. Germline V gives CDR1 SGHTA, CDR2 FQGNSA. The CDR3 contains 14 residues. CDR3 protein: CASSSETVIYGYTF. Written as DNA, the CDR3 is TGTGCCAGCAGCTCGGAGACAGTTATCTATGGCTACACCTTC.

Only one count was recorded for this clone. The rearrangement joins TRBV7-9 to TRBJ1-1, with D uncertain. Germline CDR1 is SEHNR and CDR2 is FQNEAQ (reference sequence). The CDR3 has 13 amino acids. V lost 0 bases and J lost 8, with 10 bases in between. CDR3 coding DNA: TGTGCCAGCAGCTTAGCTGGAACAGTCGAAGCTTTCTTT. Translated: CASSLAGTVEAFF.

V gene TRBV5-1 combines with J gene TRBJ1-6; no clear D gene. This CDR3 contains 15 residues. The germline V gene encodes CDR1 SGHRS and CDR2 YFSETQ. V gave up 0 bases and J gave up 8 bases, with 12 bases separating them. The CDR3 bases are TGCGCCAGCAGCTTGGGGGCGCTTTCGGATTCACCCCTCCACTTT. Protein: CASSLGALSDSPLHF.

This clone was recorded once. V gene TRBV7-3 combines with J gene TRBJ2-1; 11 nucleotides line up with TRBD2. The CDR3 extends over 15 amino acids. V lost 5 bases and J lost 6; bases outside the gene matches: 6. Germline V gives CDR1 SGHTA, CDR2 FQGTGA. Here the CDR3 reads CASSPTSGTGNEQFF. CDR3 in DNA: TGTGCCAGCAGCCCGACTAGCGGGACCGGCAATGAGCAGTTCTTC.

The gene calls are TRBV13 and TRBJ2-7; unclear D gene. The CDR3 consists of 12 residues. Trimming stripped 0 bases from V and 3 bases from J, with 3 bases between. Per the germline V gene, CDR1 is PRHDT and CDR2 is FYEKMQ (reference sequence). The CDR3 DNA is TGTGCCAGCAGCTTAGGATACTACGAGCAGTACTTC. This gives the protein CASSLGYYEQYF.

This clone was picked up a small number of times. The chain couples TRBV7-9 to TRBJ2-4, with 7 nucleotides matching TRBD1. CDR1 and CDR2 from the germline V gene are SEHNR and FQNEAQ (reference sequence). Trimming cost V 5 bases and J 1 base; bases outside gene matches: 8. This CDR3 spans 16 amino acids. CDR3 in DNA: TGTGCCAGCAGCACCCTAGACAGGGCGGCCAAAAACATTCAGTACTTC. It codes for CASSTLDRAAKNIQYF.

This chain connects TRBV6-5 to TRBJ2-7; 11 bases map to TRBD2. The CDR3 is 16 amino acids. The V gene end was trimmed by 2 bases and the J gene end by 3 bases; junction bases not matched to a gene: 6. In germline, CDR1 is MNHEY, CDR2 SVGAGI. The CDR3 DNA follows: TGTGCCAGCAGTTACGGTACCGGGACTAGCGGCTACGAGCAGTACTTC. Its translation is CASSYGTGTSGYEQYF.

The rearrangement links TRBV28 to TRBJ2-7; perhaps TRBD1 as D (5 bases). Trimming shortened V by 6 bases and J by 5 bases, and 17 bases separated the two germline ends. The CDR3 has 14 residues. Germline CDR1 is MDHEN and CDR2 is SYDVKM. The CDR3 DNA reads as TGTGCCAGCAGCTCTCCGGGCAGGGCCCACGAGCAGTACTTC. Translating gives CASSSPGRAHEQYF.

This chain links TRBV5-5 with TRBJ1-2; D is unclear. The ends were cut back, 0 bases at V and 4 bases at J, with 7 bases in the middle. The CDR3 spans 13 residues. Germline assignment: CDR1 SGHKS and CDR2 YYEKEE (reference sequence). The CDR3 DNA reads TGTGCCAGCAGCTTGGCGTCCAGCTATGGCTACACCTTC. This sequence encodes CASSLASSYGYTF. The complete variable domain, with remaining parts taken from reference TRBV5-5 and TRBJ1-2, reads DAGVTQSPTHLIKTRGQQVTLRCSPISGHKSVSWYQQVLGQGPQFIFQYYEKEERGRGNFPDRFSARQFPNYSSELNVNALLLGDSALYLCASSLASSYGYTFGSGTRLTVV.

V usage is TRBV2 and J usage is TRBJ2-1; possibly TRBD1 for D (6 bases). V was trimmed by 6 bases and J by 6 bases, leaving 18 bases between them. Germline V lookup: CDR1 SNHLY, CDR2 FYNNEI. The CDR3 runs to 15 residues. The CDR3 DNA follows: TGTGCCAGCAGAGGATTACAGGGTTCCCGCAATGAGCAGTTCTTC. Amino acid sequence: CASRGLQGSRNEQFF.

The CDR3 coding sequence is TGCGCCAGCAGCTTGCAGGACAGGGTGTATGCTTTCTTT. It specifies CASSLQDRVYAFF. This sequence joins TRBV5-1 and TRBJ1-1; 8 positions match TRBD1. Germline loops: CDR1 SGHRS, CDR2 YFSETQ. The length of the CDR3 is 13 residues. Trimming took 1 base from V and 11 from J; bases not matched to a gene: 7.

The rearrangement links TRBV30 to TRBJ2-7, with D maybe TRBD2 (6 bases). In germline, CDR1 is GTSNPN, CDR2 SVGIG (reference sequence). V lost 1 base to trimming and J lost 0 bases, with 7 bases between them. This CDR3 comprises 13 residues. The CDR3: CAWSDGSSYEQYF. The CDR3 nucleotides are TGTGCCTGGAGTGACGGGAGCTCCTACGAGCAGTACTTC.

J is TRBJ2-5 and V is TRBV10-3; the match to TRBD2 covers 9 bases. The V segment lost 2 bases and the J segment 7 bases; nucleotides outside the gene matches: 2. The CDR3 sequence is 13 residues long. Germline V lookup: CDR1 ENHRY, CDR2 SYGVKD. This CDR3 reads CAISEGGRGTQYF. The CDR3 nucleotides read TGTGCCATCAGTGAGGGCGGGAGGGGGACCCAGTACTTC.

The chain recombines TRBV19 with TRBJ2-7; 7 positions agree with TRBD2. Looked up from germline, CDR1 is LNHDA and CDR2 is SQIVND (reference sequence). Trimming removed 9 bases from V and 4 bases from J; junction bases left unmatched: 3. The CDR3 consists of 11 residues. The CDR3 coding sequence is TGTGCCAGCGGGACTATATACGAGCAGTACTTC. Residues: CASGTIYEQYF. Variable domain in full (rest from reference TRBV19 and TRBJ2-7): DGGITQSPKYLFRKEGQNVTLSCEQNLNHDAMYWYRQDPGQGLRLIYYSQIVNDFQKGDIAEGYSVSREKKESFPLTVTSAQKNPTAFYLCASGTIYEQYFGPGTRLTVT.

This clone was observed once. The rearrangement joins TRBV27 to TRBJ2-7, with D tentatively TRBD2 (5 bases). CDR1 and CDR2 (germline): MNHEY, SMNVEV (reference sequence). This CDR3 is built from 12 residues. V lost 2 bases to trimming and J lost 3 bases, with 5 bases between them. CDR3 in DNA: TGTGCCAGCAGTTTAGCGGGCTACGAGCAGTACTTC. Amino acid sequence: CASSLAGYEQYF.

V usage is TRBV5-1 and J usage is TRBJ2-3, with TRBD2 identical over 10 bases. The germline V gene has CDR1 SGHRS and CDR2 YFSETQ. Trimming cost V 2 bases and J 4 bases; bases outside gene matches: 4. The CDR3 length is 15 residues. Here the CDR3 DNA reads TGCGCCAGCAGCTTTAGCGGGGGGCAGGCAGATACGCAGTATTTT. This encodes CASSFSGGQADTQYF.

The genes are TRBV7-9 and TRBJ2-7; the match to TRBD1 covers 7 bases. CDR1 and CDR2 (germline): SEHNR, FQNEAQ (reference sequence). V dropped 5 bases and J dropped 6; count of bases not matched to a gene: 7. CDR3 size: 13 residues. The CDR3 is CASSQGQRGEQYF. The DNA for the CDR3 is TGTGCCAGCAGCCAGGGACAGAGGGGCGAGCAGTACTTC.

The J gene is TRBJ2-1, the V gene TRBV6-6, with D perhaps matching TRBD1 (5 bases). The ends were cut back, 4 bases at V and 10 bases at J, with 8 bases in the middle. CDR1 and CDR2 from the germline V gene are MNHNY and SVGAGI (reference sequence). The CDR3 spans 11 residues. This CDR3 reads CASSSRGEQFF. In DNA, the CDR3 is TGTGCCAGCAGTTCTAGGGGAGAGCAGTTCTTC.

This chain joins TRBV4-1 and TRBJ1-1; D is undetermined. V was clipped by 1 base and J by 3 bases, with 15 bases between them. The CDR3 has 16 residues. Looked up from germline, CDR1 is MGHRA and CDR2 is YSYEKL. Here the CDR3 DNA reads TGCGCCAGCAGCCAAGTCTGGAGGCCGGACGACACTGAAGCTTTCTTT. It yields the protein CASSQVWRPDDTEAFF.

Only a few counts were recorded for this clone. The chain recombines TRBV7-9 with TRBJ2-3, with D maybe TRBD1 (7 bases). Germline V lookup: CDR1 SEHNR, CDR2 FQNEAQ (reference sequence). The CDR3 length is 14 residues. Between the trimmed V and J ends, which lost 2 bases and 6 bases, there was a span of 12 bases. This CDR3 reads CASSLKGAGDTQYF. For the CDR3, the DNA is TGTGCCAGCAGCTTAAAGGGGGCGGGGGATACGCAGTATTTT. The complete variable domain, with remaining parts taken from reference TRBV7-9 and TRBJ2-3, reads DTGVSQNPRHKITKRGQNVTFRCDPISEHNRLYWYRQTLGQGPEFLTYFQNEAQLEKSRLLSDRFSAERPKGSFSTLEIQRTEQGDSAMYLCASSLKGAGDTQYFGPGTRLTVL.